The T cell receptor (beta chain) described here comes from a study of CD8+ T cells in alopecia areata. Study summary: Each of the treated patients was given oral tofacitinib, 5 to 10 mg twice daily, for moderate-to-severe alopecia areata.

As to treatment: oral pan-JAK inhibitor, 5-10 mg twice daily. This clone was seen a handful of times. Its antigen is still unknown. CDR3 length equals 11 residues. Germline assignment: CDR1 SNHLY and CDR2 FYNNEI. Trimming left V 6 bases short and J 4 bases short, with 5 bases between. As the sequencing template, cDNA was produced by extracting RNA and reverse transcribing it. Measured with immunoSEQ multiplex PCR; TCRdb has only the in-frame clones, and not every one. The table lists 85,000 to 95,000 clones, about two thirds of them singletons. Overall study findings and caveats: Tofacitinib did not eliminate many expanded lesional clones from scalp or blood. There were also resident alphabeta T cells of normal skin sequenced in scalp samples.

Here the sequenced sample was CD8+ T cells sorted from blood, taken between weeks 43 and 45, from a patient treated with tofacitinib. This receptor was obtained from a human donor with alopecia areata. The chain links TRBV2 to TRBJ2-3; D not certain. CDR3 amino acids: CASSPPDTQYF. Here the CDR3 DNA reads TGTGCCAGCAGCCCCCCAGATACGCAGTATTTT.